This TCR beta chain was retrieved from a study of beta chain features in type 1 diabetes. Study details: Across the samples, 107,917,701 sorted cells were examined in total.

The study, taken as a whole, reports: Cells expressing TCR highly could be over-represented by cDNA sequencing.

Trimming cost V 2 bases and J 7 bases, with 11 bases left between them. Germline values: CDR1 KGHSH, CDR2 LQKENI. The CDR3 is 13 amino acids. The authors reverse transcribed all of the isolated RNA, so sequencing captured expressed TCRB transcripts. Naive, central memory and regulatory T cell samples averaged approximately 3.5 million immunoSEQ reads each. Repertoires were generated with immunoSEQ multiplex PCR, while TCRdb's copy carries only in-frame clones and drops some. The data show some 22,000 clones, approximately 74% seen once. As concerns this clone: As yet, its antigen is unknown.

The chain joins TRBV18 to TRBJ1-1; no clear D. The TCR comes from a woman aged 40 to 49 in good health. The specimen sequenced was Tregs from blood. The CDR3 here is CASSPGGSLEAFF. DNA of the CDR3: TGTGCCAGCTCACCAGGCGGATCACTTGAAGCTTTCTTT.